This entry lists 20 T cell receptor beta chains sequenced from one sample in a study of monozygotic twins with inflammatory bowel disease. TCRdb re-called the 5' RACE reads; one entry per CDR3 protein, DNA not given. The table counts about 380,000 distinct CDR3 sequences; 2.6% lies in the top ten. Material for sequencing was blood. The receptors derive from a human donor with ulcerative colitis or Crohn's disease, or a healthy co-twin of an affected twin (not recorded which).

The rearrangement uses TRBV5-1 and TRBJ2-1; TCRdb picks TRBD2, but there is no DNA to check that call. Looked up from germline, CDR1 is SGHRS and CDR2 is YFSETQ. CDR3 length: 15 residues. CDR3 in amino acids: CASSLEGRPYNEQFF.

CDR3 region: CASSSRLAGGYEQYF. The rearrangement uses TRBV6-5 and TRBJ2-7; TCRdb designates TRBD2, a call that cannot be tested without DNA. The length of the CDR3 is 15 residues. Germline V gene lookup returns CDR1 MNHEY and CDR2 SVGAGI.

V is TRBV4-2 and J is TRBJ2-7; absent DNA, TCRdb's TRBD1 call cannot be checked. Germline-derived CDR1 and CDR2 are LGHNA and YNFKEQ. The CDR3 length is 16 residues. This CDR3 reads CASSQEGGDTPYEQYF.

The V and J genes are TRBV7-8 and TRBJ2-2; TCRdb names TRBD1, which stays unverified in the absence of DNA. Germline-derived CDR1 and CDR2 are SGHVS and FQNEAQ. The CDR3 is 14 amino acids. The CDR3 loop is CASSLVGGPGELFF.

The chain joins TRBV5-1 to TRBJ2-1; TCRdb reports TRBD1, a call that lacks DNA to check it against. CDR1 is SGHRS and CDR2 is YFSETQ in the germline V gene. The length of the CDR3 is 14 residues. CDR3 region: CASAGTGGYNEQFF.

V gene TRBV4-2 combines with J gene TRBJ2-7; TCRdb designates TRBD2, a call that cannot be tested without DNA. The CDR3 sequence is 12 residues long. The germline gives CDR1 LGHNA, CDR2 YNFKEQ. The CDR3 reads CASSQAGEGQYF.

The rearrangement uses TRBV24-1 and TRBJ2-3; with no DNA, the TCRdb D assignment of TRBD1 cannot be verified. Germline assignment: CDR1 KGHDR and CDR2 SFDVKD. This CDR3 is built from 16 residues. CDR3 residues: CATSDPGRDSTDTQYF.

V usage is TRBV14 and J usage is TRBJ2-1; absent DNA, TCRdb's TRBD2 call cannot be checked. Looked up from germline, CDR1 is SGHDN and CDR2 is FVKESK. The CDR3 contains 23 residues. This chain's CDR3 is CASSQEHYSASGGQTSSYNEQFF.

CDR3 protein: CASRRETGANVLTF. The chain uses TRBV2 and TRBJ2-6; with no DNA, the TCRdb D assignment of TRBD2 cannot be verified. The CDR3 sequence is 14 residues long. Germline CDR1 and CDR2: SNHLY and FYNNEI.

V usage is TRBV29-1 and J usage is TRBJ2-1; lacking DNA, the TRBD2 call made by TCRdb goes unchecked. Germline lookup yields CDR1 SQVTM and CDR2 ANQGSEA. CDR3 length: 15 amino acids. The CDR3: CSVEGVDSSYNEQFF.

The rearrangement uses TRBV7-6 and TRBJ2-7; TCRdb's D call, TRBD1, is unchecked because there is no DNA. Germline V gives CDR1 SGHVS, CDR2 FNYEAQ. The CDR3 has 14 amino acids. CDR3 region: CASSSRQGLGEQYF. Combining the CDR3 with reference TRBV7-6 and TRBJ2-7 gives the whole variable domain GAGVSQSPRYKVTKRGQDVALRCDPISGHVSLYWYRQALGQGPEFLTYFNYEAQQDKSGLPNDRFSAERPEGSISTLTIQRTEQRDSAMYRCASSSRQGLGEQYFGPGTRLTVT.

The V call is TRBV28, the J call TRBJ2-3; the D gene TCRdb calls, TRBD1, cannot be checked with no DNA. This CDR3 has 13 amino acids. Germline CDR1 reads MDHEN; CDR2 reads SYDVKM. The CDR3 protein is CASSRGLTDTQYF.

The V gene is TRBV20-1, the J gene TRBJ2-5; TCRdb indicates TRBD1, and absent DNA this call remains unverified. This CDR3 is 14 amino acids long. The germline gives CDR1 DFQATT, CDR2 SNEGSKA (reference sequence). The CDR3 protein is CSASRGLRVETQYF.

The chain is built from TRBV7-2 and TRBJ1-5. The germline CDR1 and CDR2 sequences are SGHTA and FQGNSA. The CDR3 is 16 amino acids. CDR3 sequence: CASSLVGVPANQPQHF.

The J gene is TRBJ2-7, the V gene TRBV7-2; lacking DNA, the TRBD1 call made by TCRdb goes unchecked. The CDR3 consists of 15 residues. Germline values: CDR1 SGHTA, CDR2 FQGNSA. CDR3 loop: CASRRPGQGSDEQYF.

The chain employs TRBV7-6 and TRBJ2-2; TCRdb's D call of TRBD2 is untestable without DNA. The CDR3 loop spans 16 amino acids. CDR1 and CDR2 from the germline V gene are SGHVS and FNYEAQ. The CDR3 sequence: CASSFTGTSNTGELFF.

The genes are TRBV6-6 and TRBJ2-5; the D call from TCRdb, TRBD1, cannot be confirmed without DNA. This CDR3 is built from 14 residues. Germline CDR1 is MNHNY and CDR2 is SVGAGI (reference sequence). CDR3 amino acids: CASSYSTGGETQYF.

The chain is built from TRBV18 and TRBJ2-7; with no DNA, the TCRdb D assignment of TRBD1 cannot be verified. Germline CDR1 KGHSH, CDR2 LQKENI. This CDR3 is built from 20 residues. CDR3 residues: CASSLLPLTGSLKSSYEQYF. Full variable domain (outside the CDR3, taken from reference TRBV18 and TRBJ2-7): NAGVMQNPRHLVRRRGQEARLRCSPMKGHSHVYWYRQLPEEGLKFMVYLQKENIIDESGMPKERFSAEFPKEGPSILRIQQVVRGDSAAYFCASSLLPLTGSLKSSYEQYFGPGTRLTVT.

The chain is built from TRBV6-2 or TRBV6-3 and TRBJ2-5; absent DNA, TCRdb's TRBD2 call cannot be checked. The V gene's germline CDR1 is MNHEY and CDR2 SVGEGT. The CDR3 covers 13 residues. The CDR3: CASRTSGQETQYF.

The chain couples TRBV20-1 to TRBJ1-6; the D gene TCRdb calls, TRBD1, cannot be checked with no DNA. The length of the CDR3 is 18 residues. Germline CDR1 reads DFQATT; CDR2 reads SNEGSKA (reference sequence). This chain's CDR3 is CSASPFESPGPYNSPLHF.